The T cell receptor beta chain under discussion was sequenced for a study of cytomegalovirus exposure and HLA in healthy donors. The table came from immunoSEQ multiplex PCR; TCRdb's copy has only in-frame clones and leaves some out. The sample carries 150,000 to 160,000 clones, 75% to 90% recorded once. This sequence originates from a man between 18 and 35 years old in good health and CMV-seropositive. Sequencing was performed on PBMCs.

The CDR3 protein is CAWIEGTGANVLTF. The CDR3 nucleotides are TGTGCCTGGATCGAGGGCACTGGGGCCAACGTCCTGACTTTC. The rearrangement uses TRBV30 and TRBJ2-6; D is perhaps TRBD2 (5 bases). The CDR3 totals 14 residues. The germline V gene has CDR1 GTSNPN and CDR2 SVGIG (reference sequence). With 4 bases removed from V and 2 bases from J, the gap between germline ends came to 9 bases.